This is a list of T cell receptor beta chains from one sample in a study of T cell repertoires in cytomegalovirus infection. MiXCR was run by TCRdb on the reads, yielding one entry per CDR3 protein. This table holds a few hundred thousand distinct CDR3 sequences, 26% found once. The sample comprised PBMCs. These receptors came from a human donor in good health (CMV status not recorded). Some clones in this sample may be carry-over from other donors' samples. CDR3s include the opening cysteine and the closing phenylalanine or tryptophan. D genes are given only for firm matches. Some rows have no size entry. The others give once, few or many, or a class for an expanded clone.

D gene	V gene	clone size	J gene	CDR3 protein	CDR3 DNA
TRBD2	TRBV7-2	few	TRBJ2-5	CASSFEGRGETQYF	TGTGCCAGCAGCTTCGAGGGGCGGGGGGAGACCCAGTACTTC
-	TRBV7-6	many	TRBJ2-6	CASSFNVYGSGANVLTF	TGTGCCAGCAGCTTTAATGTTTATGGCTCTGGGGCCAACGTCCTGACTTTC
TRBD1	TRBV12-5	once	TRBJ1-2	CASGLVIPGQGPKNGYTF	TGTGCTAGTGGTTTGGTTATTCCGGGACAGGGGCCGAAAAATGGCTACACCTTC
-	TRBV7-2	few	TRBJ1-1	CASSLDRADVGYTEAFF	TGTGCCAGCAGCTTAGACAGGGCGGACGTCGGGTACACTGAAGCTTTCTTT
-	TRBV6-5	-	TRBJ2-3	CASRDTTTLPFTDTQYF	TGTGCCAGCAGGGACACGACGACCCTACCATTCACAGATACGCAGTATTTT
TRBD2	TRBV5-5	few	TRBJ2-7	CASAWEGPRYPLSYEQYF	TGTGCCAGTGCCTGGGAGGGACCCAGATACCCCCTCTCCTACGAGCAGTACTTC
TRBD1	TRBV6-6	few	TRBJ1-5	CASSPLEPGTGTYSNQPQHF	TGTGCCAGCAGCCCATTGGAGCCCGGGACAGGTACTTATAGCAATCAGCCCCAGCATTTT
-	TRBV7-6	-	TRBJ1-1	CASSLEPGLRSTEAFF	TGTGCCAGCAGCTTAGAACCGGGCCTTAGGAGCACTGAAGCTTTCTTT
-	TRBV11-1	few	TRBJ2-7	CASSSGTQSDEQYF	TGTGCCAGCAGCTCCGGGACACAGAGTGACGAGCAGTACTTC
TRBD1	TRBV7-8	many	TRBJ1-1	CASSLTDRANTEAFF	TGTGCCAGCAGCTTAACGGACAGGGCGAACACTGAAGCTTTCTTT
TRBD2	TRBV15	-	TRBJ2-5	CATSRVSSGRLVREETQYF	TGTGCCACCAGCAGAGTGTCTAGCGGGAGGCTTGTCCGGGAAGAGACCCAGTACTTC
TRBD2	TRBV6-1	-	TRBJ2-5	CASSSGLAAPLYF	TGTGCCAGCAGTTCTGGACTAGCGGCTCCCCTGTACTTC
TRBD1	TRBV19	-	TRBJ1-3	CASSTTGQGAGNTIYF	TGTGCCAGTAGTACCACCGGACAGGGCGCTGGAAACACCATATATTTT
-	TRBV6-2/TRBV6-3	few	TRBJ2-5	CASSYSFQETQYF	TGTGCCAGCAGTTACTCTTTTCAAGAGACCCAGTACTTC
-	TRBV7-2	few	TRBJ1-3	CASSSSLGAGNTIYF	TGTGCCAGCAGCTCGAGTCTGGGGGCCGGAAACACCATATATTTT
-	TRBV7-8	-	TRBJ1-2	CASSLHGSPNYGYTF	TGTGCCAGCAGCTTACATGGGTCCCCTAACTATGGCTACACCTTC
TRBD2	TRBV11-2	-	TRBJ2-3	CASSLVAGGLAGGTDTQYF	TGTGCCAGCAGCTTAGTCGCTGGGGGCCTAGCGGGAGGGACAGATACGCAGTATTTT
-	TRBV27	-	TRBJ2-7	CASRGGALPNSYEQYF	TGTGCCAGCAGAGGAGGTGCTCTACCAAACTCCTACGAGCAGTACTTC
-	TRBV27	once	TRBJ1-6	CAGNRAVLSSYNSPLHF	TGTGCCGGAAACAGGGCCGTACTAAGCTCCTATAATTCACCCCTCCACTTT
TRBD2	TRBV5-5	-	TRBJ2-3	CASSPGTSGRESGTQYF	TGTGCCAGCAGCCCCGGGACTAGCGGGAGAGAAAGCGGTACGCAGTATTTT
TRBD1	TRBV7-2	many	TRBJ1-2	CASSWRTGISMDGYTF	TGTGCCAGCAGCTGGAGGACAGGGATAAGTATGGATGGCTACACCTTC
-	TRBV2	-	TRBJ1-2	CASSEGQTYGYTF	TGTGCCAGCAGTGAAGGGCAGACCTATGGCTACACCTTC
-	TRBV7-2	many	TRBJ1-2	CASSLAGDLGYGYTF	TGTGCCAGCAGCTTAGCGGGGGATCTCGGCTATGGCTACACCTTC
TRBD1	TRBV19	-	TRBJ2-3	CASSIPRGSTDTQYF	TGTGCCAGTAGTATTCCCAGGGGGAGCACAGATACGCAGTATTTT